The rows below give T cell receptor beta chains drawn from one sample of a study of Ad26.COV2.S vaccination and SARS-CoV-2 variants. Sequencing used immunoSEQ multiplex PCR; TCRdb keeps in-frame clones, though not all of them. The repertoire consists of a few hundred thousand clones, with almost 90% occurring once and the leading ten covering around 5.5%. The sample in question was peripheral blood, obtained in a trial of Ad26.COV2.S vaccine versus placebo. These receptors all stem from a person aged 18-65 years who received the Ad26.COV2.S COVID-19 vaccine or a placebo. The CDR3 runs from the conserved cysteine through the conserved F or W. A D gene is named only where the DNA matches it firmly. Rows may omit the clone size; those that give it use once, few, many or a size class.

NA,TRBV7-2,NA,TRBJ1-3,TGTGCCAGCAGCTTTCAGGGGCTCTCTGGAAACACCATATATTTT,CASSFQGLSGNTIYF
TRBD2,TRBV5-1,NA,TRBJ2-5,TGCGCCAGCAGCTGGGGAGGGAGAGGGGAAGAGACCCAGTACTTC,CASSWGGRGEETQYF
NA,TRBV7-8,NA,TRBJ1-6,TGTGCCAGCAGCTACCTACAAAGCTCCTATAATTCACCCCTCCACTTT,CASSYLQSSYNSPLHF
TRBD2,TRBV14,NA,TRBJ2-1,TGTGCCACCAGCGGGATGGGCTACAATGAGCAGTTCTTC,CATSGMGYNEQFF
NA,TRBV6-6,once,TRBJ1-2,TGTGCCAGCACCCCAAAGGTTGGCAGGGAAGTACGTGGCTACACCTTC,CASTPKVGREVRGYTF
NA,TRBV2,NA,TRBJ2-3,TGTGCCAGCAGACGCGCCCTCACAGATACGCAGTATTTT,CASRRALTDTQYF
NA,TRBV24-1,NA,TRBJ1-1,TGTGCCACCAGCCAGCCGGGACGGAAGAACACTGAAGCTTTCTTT,CATSQPGRKNTEAFF
NA,TRBV19,NA,TRBJ1-2,TGTGCCAGTAGTCCACAGTCAACCTATGGCTACACCTTC,CASSPQSTYGYTF
NA,TRBV5-1,NA,TRBJ2-1,TGCGCCAGCAGCCCAAGCTCCTACAATGAGCAGTTCTTC,CASSPSSYNEQFF
NA,TRBV15,NA,TRBJ2-1,TGTGCCACCAGCAGCCTTTTGGGTGCCTGGGGTAGGGACAATGAGCAGTTCTTC,CATSSLLGAWGRDNEQFF
NA,TRBV7-9,NA,TRBJ1-2,TGTGCCAGCAGCTTAATTTCCGCCGCAGGGCCTTATGGCTACACCTTC,CASSLISAAGPYGYTF
TRBD2,TRBV11-3,NA,TRBJ2-3,TGTGCCAGCAGCCCCTACCTAGCGGGAGGTCTGGATACGCAGTATTTT,CASSPYLAGGLDTQYF
TRBD1,TRBV20-1,NA,TRBJ1-2,TGCAGTGCTAGTCCCACAGGGGGCCCACCCTATGGCTACACCTTC,CSASPTGGPPYGYTF
NA,TRBV15,NA,TRBJ1-4,TGTGCCAGCTCTGGGGACACAGGTAATGAAAAACTGTTTTTT,CASSGDTGNEKLFF